The 28 T cell receptor beta chains given below trace back to one sample, sequenced in a study of blood T cell repertoires in COVID-19. The table came from immunoSEQ multiplex PCR; TCRdb's copy has only in-frame clones and leaves some out. Here the sample spans about 30,000 clones, roughly 90% being singletons. Input material: peripheral blood. These receptors came from a man between 65 and 85 years old with active or convalescent COVID-19.

The V gene is TRBV2, the J gene TRBJ1-1, with D perhaps TRBD1 (5 bases). Trimming removed 0 bases at V and 0 bases at J, with 8 bases between. There are 15 residues in the CDR3. The germline V gene encodes CDR1 SNHLY and CDR2 FYNNEI. CDR3 in DNA: TGTGCCAGCAGTGAAGCGCGGGGACTGAACACTGAAGCTTTCTTT. This gives the protein CASSEARGLNTEAFF.

This chain uses TRBV12-3 or TRBV12-4 with TRBJ1-1; 8 positions match TRBD1. The CDR3 has 12 amino acids. Germline trimming cut 5 bases from V and 10 bases from J; bases unmatched to any gene: 6. The CDR3 spells CASSTGGVLAFF. As DNA, the CDR3 is TGTGCCAGCAGTACAGGGGGGGTTTTAGCTTTCTTT.

The gene calls are TRBV28 and TRBJ2-1, with 10 bases fitting TRBD1. Germline CDR1 MDHEN, CDR2 SYDVKM. The ends lost 5 bases at V and 6 bases at J; junction bases unmatched: 4. The CDR3 runs 14 residues. CDR3 bases: TGTGCCAGCAGTGAGGGGACAGGGGTCAATGAGCAGTTCTTC. It translates to CASSEGTGVNEQFF.

V is TRBV6-5 and J is TRBJ1-1, with a tentative D call TRBD1 (5 bases). Trimming removed 4 bases from V and 5 bases from J, with 11 bases in between. Germline CDR1 is MNHEY and CDR2 is SVGAGI. This CDR3 spans 13 amino acids. This chain's CDR3 is CASSFGGWTEAFF. DNA of the CDR3: TGTGCCAGCAGTTTCGGGGGGTGGACTGAAGCTTTCTTT.

The chain has TRBV6-1 and TRBJ1-2; a possible D gene is TRBD1 (6 bases). V dropped 3 bases and J dropped 7 bases, with 9 bases sitting between them. CDR3 length: 12 amino acids. The germline V gene has CDR1 MNHNS and CDR2 SASEGT. The CDR3 region is CASSDRGAGYTF. In DNA form, the CDR3 reads TGTGCCAGCAGTGACAGGGGTGCTGGCTACACCTTC.

J is TRBJ2-5 and V is TRBV29-1, with 8 nucleotides matching TRBD1. V dropped 1 base and J dropped 5; count of bases not matched to a gene: 12. Germline V gives CDR1 SQVTM, CDR2 ANQGSEA. The CDR3 has 16 residues. The CDR3 nucleotides are TGCAGCGTTGAAGTGCCGGACAGGGCGAGGGATGAGACCCAGTACTTC. This translates into CSVEVPDRARDETQYF.

This chain links TRBV5-1 with TRBJ2-1, with a possible D match to TRBD1 (6 bases). The CDR3 loop spans 14 amino acids. Trimming removed 5 bases from V and 8 bases from J, with 17 bases in between. Germline lookup yields CDR1 SGHRS and CDR2 YFSETQ. As DNA, the CDR3 is TGCGCCAGCAGACAACCACAGGGTTGGCATGAGCAGTTCTTC. It encodes CASRQPQGWHEQFF.

This chain uses TRBV6-5 with TRBJ1-5; a weak D match, TRBD1 (6 bases). The CDR3 spans 14 residues. Germline V gene sequence: CDR1 MNHEY, CDR2 SVGAGI. Trimming took off 7 bases at V and 7 bases at J, with 17 bases between the two ends. CDR3 DNA: TGTGCCAGCACTTTCGGGGGGCAGGGGCAGCCCCAGCATTTT. Protein: CASTFGGQGQPQHF.

V usage is TRBV14 and J usage is TRBJ2-7, with 13 bases fitting TRBD2. Germline V gene data show CDR1 as SGHDN and CDR2 as FVKESK. The CDR3 totals 15 residues. V trimming: 4 bases; J trimming: 7 bases; junction bases outside the gene matches: 7. CDR3 protein: CASSPGTSGVREQYF. The DNA for the CDR3 is TGTGCCAGCAGCCCAGGGACTAGCGGGGTACGGGAGCAGTACTTC.

In this sample, this clone turned up once. The V gene is TRBV5-1, the J gene TRBJ2-2, with D possibly matching TRBD2 (6 bases). The germline V gene has CDR1 SGHRS and CDR2 YFSETQ. Trimming removed 0 bases at V and 0 bases at J, with 12 bases between. The CDR3 is 17 amino acids. CDR3 bases: TGCGCCAGCAGCTTGGGACAAGCGGGTGCGAACACCGGGGAGCTGTTTTTT. It codes for CASSLGQAGANTGELFF. Drawing the rest from reference TRBV5-1 and TRBJ2-2, the complete variable domain is KAGVTQTPRYLIKTRGQQVTLSCSPISGHRSVSWYQQTPGQGLQFLFEYFSETQRNKGNFPGRFSGRQFSNSRSEMNVSTLELGDSALYLCASSLGQAGANTGELFFGEGSRLTVL.

This clone is a singleton in its sample. The rearrangement links TRBV6-6 to TRBJ2-1; D is perhaps TRBD1 (5 bases). Trimming took off 2 bases at V and 7 bases at J, with 12 bases between the two ends. Germline V gene sequence: CDR1 MNHNY, CDR2 SVGAGI (reference sequence). This CDR3 is 14 amino acids long. For the CDR3, the DNA is TGTGCCAGCAGTTACCTGAGACAGACTAATGAGCAGTTCTTC. This sequence encodes CASSYLRQTNEQFF.

This clone was observed a handful of times. The chain joins TRBV20-1 to TRBJ2-3, with TRBD2 matching 9 bases. This CDR3 spans 14 amino acids. J lost 1 base, V lost 3 bases, and 2 bases had no gene match. Germline V gene sequence: CDR1 DFQATT, CDR2 SNEGSKA (reference sequence). The CDR3 loop is CSASPSGGTDTQYF. Here the CDR3 DNA reads TGCAGTGCTAGTCCTAGCGGGGGCACAGATACGCAGTATTTT.

The V call is TRBV5-1, the J call TRBJ2-3; D perhaps matches TRBD1 (5 bases). Germline assignment: CDR1 SGHRS and CDR2 YFSETQ. The CDR3 length is 17 residues. Trimming removed 0 bases at V and 0 bases at J, with 14 bases between. The CDR3 is CASSLEASGASTDTQYF. The DNA of the CDR3 is TGCGCCAGCAGCTTGGAGGCCTCTGGGGCGAGCACAGATACGCAGTATTTT. Full variable domain (rest looked up from reference TRBV5-1 and TRBJ2-3): KAGVTQTPRYLIKTRGQQVTLSCSPISGHRSVSWYQQTPGQGLQFLFEYFSETQRNKGNFPGRFSGRQFSNSRSEMNVSTLELGDSALYLCASSLEASGASTDTQYFGPGTRLTVL.

The rearrangement joins TRBV7-2 to TRBJ1-2; D is undetermined. The CDR3 has 16 amino acids. The V and J ends lost 1 base and 4 bases respectively, with 16 bases between them. Germline-derived CDR1 and CDR2 are SGHTA and FQGNSA. The CDR3 reads CASSLVGQRAGYGYTF. CDR3 DNA: TGTGCCAGCAGCTTAGTAGGGCAAAGGGCGGGCTATGGCTACACCTTC.

The gene calls are TRBV7-8 and TRBJ2-1; 7 bases fit TRBD2. V trimming: 5 bases; J trimming: 3 bases; junction bases outside the gene matches: 13. Germline V gives CDR1 SGHVS, CDR2 FQNEAQ. The CDR3 is 17 amino acids. The CDR3 bases are TGTGCCAGCAGCCCCCGGGTAGCGGGCACTTTCTACAATGAGCAGTTCTTC. Protein sequence: CASSPRVAGTFYNEQFF.

This clone was picked up a small number of times. V usage is TRBV9 and J usage is TRBJ2-5, with 7 bases matching TRBD2. CDR1 is SGDLS and CDR2 is YYNGEE in the germline V gene. The length of the CDR3 is 15 residues. The V gene end was trimmed by 2 bases and the J gene end by 1 base; junction bases not matched to a gene: 5. The DNA of the CDR3 is TGTGCCAGCAGCGTCGGCGGGAGACCCCAAGAGACCCAGTACTTC. Amino acids: CASSVGGRPQETQYF.

The chain joins TRBV7-2 to TRBJ1-3, with TRBD1 identical over 9 bases. The CDR3 spans 16 residues. Germline assignment: CDR1 SGHTA and CDR2 FQGNSA. The J segment lost 0 bases and the V segment lost 8 bases, leaving 8 bases of the junction unmatched. This chain's CDR3 is CASGRDRAHSGNTIYF. CDR3 nucleotides: TGTGCCAGCGGGAGGGACAGGGCCCACTCTGGAAACACCATATATTTT.

This chain links TRBV7-2 with TRBJ1-2, with 12 bases aligning to TRBD1. The CDR3 spans 15 residues. Germline V gene lookup returns CDR1 SGHTA and CDR2 FQGNSA. V lost 5 bases and J lost 4; bases outside the gene matches: 5. The CDR3 region has the DNA TGTGCCAGCAGCCCGGGGGACAGGGGGCCCTATGGCTACACCTTC. Translation: CASSPGDRGPYGYTF.

This chain connects TRBV6-2 or TRBV6-3 to TRBJ1-2; tentative D call: TRBD1 (6 bases). The CDR3 runs 15 residues. Trimming took 4 bases from V and 0 from J, leaving 12 bases between them. CDR1 and CDR2 (germline): MNHEY, SVGEGT. The CDR3 DNA sequence: TGTGCCAGCAGTTTCAGGGGAGTGGCTAACTATGGCTACACCTTC. Its protein is CASSFRGVANYGYTF.

V usage is TRBV27 and J usage is TRBJ1-1; 8 bases agree with TRBD1. Trimming removed 6 bases from V and 6 bases from J; junction bases left unmatched: 9. Per germline, CDR1 MNHEY and CDR2 SMNVEV (reference sequence). This CDR3 spans 14 amino acids. The CDR3 DNA reads TGTGCCAGCAGGAGAAACGACAGGGGCCCTGAAGCTTTCTTT. This encodes CASRRNDRGPEAFF.

The chain carries TRBV19 and TRBJ1-5, with TRBD1 matching 9 bases. The CDR3 runs to 14 residues. V was pared by 5 bases and J by 4 bases, with 3 bases of the junction left unmatched. Germline CDR1 LNHDA, CDR2 SQIVND (reference sequence). CDR3 nucleotide sequence: TGTGCCAGTAGTCGACAGGGGGAGAATCAGCCCCAGCATTTT. Protein: CASSRQGENQPQHF.

This clone was seen once. V gene TRBV11-2 combines with J gene TRBJ2-3; 10 nucleotides align to TRBD2. The CDR3 totals 19 residues. The J segment lost 0 bases and the V segment lost 5 bases, leaving 14 bases of the junction unmatched. Germline V gene sequence: CDR1 SGHAT, CDR2 FQNNGV. This CDR3 is CASSALRLAGVSSTDTQYF. In DNA, the CDR3 is TGTGCCAGCAGCGCGCTGCGGCTAGCGGGGGTTTCTAGCACAGATACGCAGTATTTT.

The gene calls are TRBV5-5 and TRBJ2-1; D not certain. CDR3 length equals 14 residues. V shed 4 bases and J shed 0 bases, with 8 bases lying between them. Germline V CDR1 and CDR2: SGHKS, YYEKEE (reference sequence). CDR3 coding DNA: TGTGCCAGCAGCCCACTAAGCTCCTACAATGAGCAGTTCTTC. Its protein is CASSPLSSYNEQFF.

This sequence joins TRBV19 and TRBJ1-1; the match to TRBD1 covers 11 bases. The V gene end was trimmed by 4 bases and the J gene end by 4 bases; junction bases not matched to a gene: 5. Germline V gene data show CDR1 as LNHDA and CDR2 as SQIVND (reference sequence). The CDR3 extends over 15 amino acids. CDR3 coding DNA: TGTGCCAGTAGTAGATCCGGGACAGGGGGCACTGAAGCTTTCTTT. Its protein is CASSRSGTGGTEAFF.

The chain employs TRBV19 and TRBJ1-5; D remains unclear. Germline V CDR1 and CDR2: LNHDA, SQIVND (reference sequence). The CDR3 has 14 residues. Trimming took off 3 bases at V and 4 bases at J, with 10 bases between the two ends. As DNA, the CDR3 is TGTGCCAGTAGTATCATCTCGGGGAATCAGCCCCAGCATTTT. Translation gives CASSIISGNQPQHF.

The chain is built from TRBV2 and TRBJ1-1; unclear D gene. Trimming took 6 bases from V and 11 from J, leaving 22 bases between them. Germline CDR1 SNHLY, CDR2 FYNNEI. CDR3 size: 14 residues. The CDR3 coding sequence is TGTGCCAGCAGGGCCTTAGGAGGGTCTGGCGTGGCTTTCTTT. It yields the protein CASRALGGSGVAFF.

The chain joins TRBV19 to TRBJ2-3, with D unclear. V shed 5 bases and J shed 6 bases, with 12 bases lying between them. The length of the CDR3 is 13 residues. Germline V gene sequence: CDR1 LNHDA, CDR2 SQIVND (reference sequence). The CDR3 here is CASSGQGRDTQYF. CDR3 nucleotide sequence: TGTGCCAGTAGTGGCCAAGGCAGGGATACGCAGTATTTT.

The chain combines TRBV9 with TRBJ1-5, with D possibly being TRBD1 (6 bases). This CDR3 is 14 amino acids long. V lost 4 bases to trimming and J lost 7 bases, with 15 bases between them. Germline V CDR1 and CDR2: SGDLS, YYNGEE. For the CDR3, the DNA is TGTGCCAGCAGCCCCGGGGGGGGCCGGCAGCCCCAGCATTTT. This gives the protein CASSPGGGRQPQHF.